The clone carrying this TCR delta chain was picked up a small number of times. Its antigen remains unknown. The TCRdb protein comes from a much larger clone and disagrees with this DNA's translation at residue 10, likely due to a read error; the protein given here is derived from the DNA. This sample is drawn from a study of γδ T cells in repeated Plasmodium falciparum infection. Study in general: Age- and gender-matched Australian children served as comparison for malaria-exposed Malian children. Sampling occurred at baseline, pre-infection for selected infections, and 21 days post-infection.

Study results and limitations: Many TCRgamma sequences overlapped between individuals in stable Vgamma9/Vdelta2+ repertoires.

Each sorted gammadelta sample had TRG and TRD chains sequenced. TCRdb re-called the multiplex PCR reads through CATT. The data contain over 45,000 delta-chain clones, around 1.6% of them seen just once; the ten biggest clones take up about 8.6%. Bulk repertoires came from Vgamma9/Vdelta2+ or Vdelta2-negative gammadelta T cells flow-sorted from PBMC. The V end lost 3 bases, the J end lost 2 bases, and 21 bases lay between the germline ends. The CDR3 extends over 17 amino acids. Germline V gene lookup returns CDR1 GEAIGNYY and CDR2 EKD. The sequence was obtained from a pool of human donors (malaria-infected and uninfected, not separated). J is TRDJ1 and V is TRDV2; D is undetermined. TCRdb offers no J gene call, so here the DNA was matched to germline to obtain one. Material for sequencing was gamma-delta T cells from blood. CDR3: CACDYLTRLSRTDKLIF. In DNA, the CDR3 is TGTGCCTGTGACTACCTAACTCGGTTAAGCAGAACCGATAAACTCATCTTT.